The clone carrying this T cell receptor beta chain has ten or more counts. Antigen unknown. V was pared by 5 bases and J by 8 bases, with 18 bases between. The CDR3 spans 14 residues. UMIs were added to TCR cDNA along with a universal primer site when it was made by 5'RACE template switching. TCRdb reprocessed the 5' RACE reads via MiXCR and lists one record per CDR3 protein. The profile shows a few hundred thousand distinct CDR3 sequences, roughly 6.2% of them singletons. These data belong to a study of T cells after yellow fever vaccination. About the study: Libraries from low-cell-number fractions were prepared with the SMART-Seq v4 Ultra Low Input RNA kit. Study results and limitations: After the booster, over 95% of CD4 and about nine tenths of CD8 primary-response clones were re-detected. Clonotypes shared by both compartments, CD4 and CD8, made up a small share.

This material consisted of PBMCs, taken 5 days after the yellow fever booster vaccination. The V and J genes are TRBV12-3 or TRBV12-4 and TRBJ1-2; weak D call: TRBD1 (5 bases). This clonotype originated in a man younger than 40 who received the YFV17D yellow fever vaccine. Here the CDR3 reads CASSEGTYVLGYTF. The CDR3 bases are TGTGCCAGCAGTGAAGGGACGTATGTACTAGGCTACACCTTC.